These 12 T cell receptor beta chains share one sample of origin, sequenced in a study of identical twins. Via MiXCR, TCRdb re-called the 5' RACE reads, giving one row per CDR3 protein. Of some 1,700,000 distinct CDR3 sequences in the sample, under 35% were seen once. The specimen sequenced was cord blood. The receptors were sampled from a newborn girl in good health.

This clonotype was recorded a few times. J is TRBJ1-1 and V is TRBV10-3, with 8 bases identical to TRBD1. Germline values: CDR1 ENHRY, CDR2 SYGVKD. V lost 3 bases to trimming and J lost 5 bases; unmatched junction nucleotides: 8. CDR3 size: 15 residues. CDR3 nucleotides: TGTGCCATCAGTGATTCAGGACAGGGAGGAACTGAAGCTTTCTTT. Protein sequence: CAISDSGQGGTEAFF.

The V and J genes are TRBV5-6 and TRBJ2-2, with D perhaps given as TRBD1 or TRBD2 (5 bases each). The CDR3 totals 14 residues. CDR1 is SGHDT, CDR2 YYEEEE, per germline. The germline V and J ends were trimmed by 2 bases and 3 bases, with 8 bases remaining between them. The CDR3 region is CASSFMGDTGELFF. In DNA, the CDR3 is TGTGCCAGCAGCTTCATGGGGGACACCGGGGAGCTGTTTTTT.

V gene TRBV14 combines with J gene TRBJ2-3; unclear D gene. The CDR3 length is 14 residues. V lost 4 bases, J lost 6 bases, and 14 bases lay in between. The germline gives CDR1 SGHDN, CDR2 FVKESK. The CDR3 spells CASSRWRPGDTQYF. The CDR3 DNA follows: TGTGCCAGCAGCCGGTGGCGTCCTGGGGATACGCAGTATTTT.

This clonotype appeared a single time. Sequence at one end of the junction differs from germline and may be a read error. CDR3 nucleotide sequence: TGTGCCTGCAGGAATCTAGCGGGAGGGCCTTACGAGCAGTACTTC. This codes for CACRNLAGGPYEQYF. The V and J genes are TRBV6-6 and TRBJ2-5; TRBD2 matches at 12 bases. The J call could be wrong; TRBJ2-7 is a better fit for the DNA end. This CDR3 spans 15 amino acids. The germline V gene has CDR1 MNHNY and CDR2 SVGAGI (reference sequence).

This clonotype appeared many times. This sequence joins TRBV29-1 and TRBJ2-5; D not certain. This CDR3 region has 13 residues. CDR1 and CDR2 (germline): SQVTM, ANQGSEA. The germline V and J ends were trimmed by 7 bases and 3 bases, with 15 bases remaining between them. This chain's CDR3 is CSGTRTAKETQYF. The CDR3 DNA follows: TGCAGCGGAACGCGGACGGCCAAAGAGACCCAGTACTTC.

This clonotype was seen more than once but under ten times. The chain has TRBV27 and TRBJ1-2; tentatively, D is TRBD1 (5 bases). Trimming shortened V by 2 bases and J by 2 bases, and 9 bases separated the two germline ends. The CDR3 length is 14 residues. The germline V gene encodes CDR1 MNHEY and CDR2 SMNVEV (reference sequence). The chain's CDR3 is CASSLNRLNYGYTF. CDR3 nucleotide sequence: TGTGCCAGCAGTTTAAACAGGTTAAACTATGGCTACACCTTC.

Only a few counts were recorded for this clonotype. The rearrangement uses TRBV27 and TRBJ1-5; 9 bases agree with TRBD1. Germline V gene lookup returns CDR1 MNHEY and CDR2 SMNVEV (reference sequence). The ends lost 2 bases at V and 6 bases at J; junction bases unmatched: 2. CDR3 length: 14 amino acids. CDR3 DNA: TGTGCCAGCAGTTTAGACAGGGGGAGTCAGCCCCAGCATTTT. Its translation: CASSLDRGSQPQHF.

This clonotype has more than one count but fewer than ten. This rearrangement joins TRBV3-1 to TRBJ2-3, with 9 bases fitting TRBD2. The V gene end was trimmed by 3 bases and the J gene end by 7 bases; junction bases not matched to a gene: 5. This CDR3 is 14 amino acids long. Germline CDR1 LGHDT, CDR2 YNNKEL (reference sequence). CDR3 loop: CASSHRTSANTQYF. CDR3 sequence (DNA): TGTGCCAGCAGCCATCGGACTAGCGCCAATACGCAGTATTTT.

This clonotype was counted between two and nine times. The chain joins TRBV6-1 to TRBJ2-1, with TRBD2 matching 8 bases. Trimming took 1 base from V and 9 from J; bases not matched to a gene: 8. This CDR3 is 15 amino acids long. CDR1 and CDR2 (germline): MNHNS, SASEGT. CDR3 loop: CASSEVGTRGAEQFF. CDR3 DNA sequence: TGTGCCAGCAGTGAAGTCGGGACTAGAGGTGCTGAGCAGTTCTTC.

This chain uses TRBV20-1 with TRBJ1-1; 7 positions agree with TRBD1. This CDR3 comprises 16 residues. The germline V gene has CDR1 DFQATT and CDR2 SNEGSKA (reference sequence). The J segment lost 5 bases and the V segment lost 0 bases, leaving 12 bases of the junction unmatched. CDR3 amino acids: CSARDPQGGRGTEAFF. The CDR3 DNA follows: TGCAGTGCTAGAGATCCCCAGGGGGGGAGAGGGACTGAAGCTTTCTTT.

The chain is built from TRBV20-1 and TRBJ2-1; no firm D call. The V end lost 4 bases, the J end lost 7 bases, and 17 bases lay between the germline ends. This CDR3 has 14 residues. CDR1 and CDR2 from the germline V gene are DFQATT and SNEGSKA (reference sequence). The CDR3 is CSAIRSAHGNEQFF. The CDR3, as DNA: TGCAGTGCTATCCGCAGCGCTCATGGAAATGAGCAGTTCTTC.

This clonotype was counted only a few times. J is TRBJ2-7 and V is TRBV28; 14 bases line up with TRBD2. This CDR3 spans 17 amino acids. CDR1 is MDHEN and CDR2 is SYDVKM in the germline V gene. J gave up 7 bases and V 5 bases, and 13 bases lay outside the gene matches. This CDR3 is CASSGPGLAGVWNEQYF. The CDR3 nucleotides read TGTGCCAGCAGTGGTCCGGGACTAGCGGGAGTCTGGAATGAGCAGTACTTC.